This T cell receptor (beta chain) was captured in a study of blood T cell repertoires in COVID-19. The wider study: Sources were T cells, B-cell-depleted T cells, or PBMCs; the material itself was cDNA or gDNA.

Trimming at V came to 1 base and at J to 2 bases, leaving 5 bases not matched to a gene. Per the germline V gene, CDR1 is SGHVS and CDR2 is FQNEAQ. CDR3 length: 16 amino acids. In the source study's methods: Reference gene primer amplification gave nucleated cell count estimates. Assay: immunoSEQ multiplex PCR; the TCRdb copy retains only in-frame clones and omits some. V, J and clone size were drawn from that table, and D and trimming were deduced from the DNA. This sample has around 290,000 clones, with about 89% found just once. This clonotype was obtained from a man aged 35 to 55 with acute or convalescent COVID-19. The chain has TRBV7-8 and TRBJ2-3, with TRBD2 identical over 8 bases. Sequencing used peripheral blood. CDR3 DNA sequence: TGTGCCAGCAGCTTAGGGGCTAGCGGGTACACAGATACGCAGTATTTT. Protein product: CASSLGASGYTDTQYF.